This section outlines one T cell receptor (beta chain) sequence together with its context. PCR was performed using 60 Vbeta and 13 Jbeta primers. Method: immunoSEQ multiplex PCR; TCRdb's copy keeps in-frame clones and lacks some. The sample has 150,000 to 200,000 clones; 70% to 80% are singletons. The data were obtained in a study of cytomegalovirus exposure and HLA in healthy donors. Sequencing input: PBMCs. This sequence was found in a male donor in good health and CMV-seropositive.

In nucleotides, the CDR3 is TGCGCCAGCAGCCAGATAGCGGGGGGGCTCCACAATGAGCAGTTCTTC. It yields the protein CASSQIAGGLHNEQFF. The J gene is TRBJ2-1, the V gene TRBV4-3; 11 bases fit TRBD2. V was pared by 3 bases and J by 5 bases, with 6 bases of the junction left unmatched. CDR1 and CDR2 (germline): LGHNA, YSLEER. The length of the CDR3 is 16 residues.